This entry describes one TCR beta chain. Checkpoint therapy with ipilimumab 1 mg/kg began 14 to 28 days after transplant. This sample was included in a study of ipilimumab plus nivolumab after autologous stem cell transplantation. Across the whole study: Both relapsed and primary refractory DLBCL were included.

Produced via immunoSEQ multiplex PCR; TCRdb's table is partial and in-frame only. Of about 15,000 clones listed, more than 70% are singletons. The CDR3 runs 12 residues. Germline CDR1 reads SGHAT; CDR2 reads FQDESV (reference sequence). V gave up 5 bases and J gave up 5 bases, with 10 bases separating them. The receptor was derived from a male donor with diffuse large B-cell lymphoma. Here the sequenced sample was PBMCs, taken in a trial of ipilimumab plus nivolumab as post-transplant consolidation. The chain uses TRBV11-1 and TRBJ2-7; a possible D gene is TRBD2 (5 bases). This CDR3 reads CASSPYGDEQYF. CDR3 coding DNA: TGTGCCAGCAGCCCGTACGGGGACGAGCAGTACTTC.